This TCR beta chain appears in the sequencing data of a study of memory CD4+ T cells and cytomegalovirus serostatus. Study at large: Healthy Belgian adult donors included under ten CMV-positive and 24 CMV-negative people.

The repertoire was sequenced with immunoSEQ multiplex PCR; TCRdb's copy has only in-frame clones and lacks some. Of about 73,000 clones listed, roughly 78% are singletons. Per germline, CDR1 MNHEY and CDR2 SMNVEV (reference sequence). The V gene lost 6 bases and the J gene lost 10 bases, with 16 bases spanning the gap. This CDR3 comprises 13 residues. Study outcomes and limitations: Suggested: most of the CMV-linked TCR signature lies in CD4+ memory cells. CD4+ memory repertoires contained about 40% of the roughly 160 reported CMV TCRbeta sequences.

The sort gate was single viable CD3+CD4+CD8-CD45RO+ cells for memory CD4+ T cells. CD4+ T cells were isolated by positive magnetic selection. Turning to this clone: The antigen is undetermined.

Sequencing was done on a sample of memory CD4+ T cells from blood. The sequence came from an adult in good health and CMV-seropositive. The genes are TRBV27 and TRBJ2-1; tentative D call: TRBD2 (6 bases). In DNA form, the CDR3 reads TGTGCCAGCAGCTTCACTGGGGGGATGGAGCAGTTCTTC. Translation: CASSFTGGMEQFF.